The 22 T cell receptor beta chains presented below share a single source sample, sequenced in a study of breast tumors, draining lymph nodes, adjacent tissues. TCRdb redid the calling of the multiplex PCR reads with MiXCR, one entry per CDR3 protein. This sample has roughly 100,000 distinct CDR3 sequences, with more than 30% found just once. Samples came from axillary lymph nodes draining the breast cancer. Sequenced: axillary lymph node tissue. Receptors were obtained from a female donor with breast cancer. Some clones in this sample may be carry-over from other donors' samples.

This clonotype was found many times. The V call is TRBV2, the J call TRBJ2-5; TRBD1 is a possible D gene (5 bases). The V end lost 8 bases, the J end lost 2 bases, and 12 bases lay between the germline ends. CDR3 length: 13 residues. Germline CDR1 is SNHLY and CDR2 is FYNNEI. The CDR3 protein is CASVRQRQETQYF. For the CDR3, the DNA is TGTGCCAGCGTCAGACAGCGACAAGAGACCCAGTACTTC.

The rearrangement links TRBV29-1 to TRBJ2-6; D is possibly TRBD2 (6 bases). The CDR3 contains 15 residues. CDR1 is SQVTM and CDR2 is ANQGSEA in the germline V gene. V was cut by 4 bases and J by 0 bases, with 10 bases left in between. CDR3 in amino acids: CSVGIGGSGANVLTF. In DNA form, the CDR3 reads TGCAGCGTTGGCATCGGGGGCTCTGGGGCCAACGTCCTGACTTTC.

V is TRBV7-3 and J is TRBJ1-6; 10 bases fit TRBD1. J gave up 10 bases and V 4 bases, and 4 bases lay outside the gene matches. The germline V gene has CDR1 SGHTA and CDR2 FQGTGA. The CDR3 covers 14 residues. Here the CDR3 reads CASSSDRGGSPLHF. CDR3 in DNA: TGTGCCAGCAGCTCGGACAGGGGGGGATCACCCCTCCACTTT.

Many counts were recorded for this clonotype. This chain connects TRBV5-6 to TRBJ2-1, with a weak D call TRBD2 (5 bases). The germline V and J ends were trimmed by 4 bases and 0 bases, with 8 bases remaining between them. Germline V gene sequence: CDR1 SGHDT, CDR2 YYEEEE. This CDR3 comprises 14 residues. CDR3 amino acids: CASSLGSSYNEQFF. DNA for the CDR3: TGTGCCAGCAGCCTAGGGAGCTCCTACAATGAGCAGTTCTTC.

The table lists this clonotype with many counts. This chain links TRBV16 with TRBJ1-5; 8 bases map to TRBD1. The germline V gene encodes CDR1 KGHSY and CDR2 FQNENV. The CDR3 covers 16 residues. With V trimmed by 2 bases and J by 3 bases, 6 bases remained unmatched. CDR3 sequence: CASSQDGTGPNQPQHF. The CDR3 DNA follows: TGTGCCAGCAGCCAAGACGGGACAGGCCCCAATCAGCCCCAGCATTTT.

This clonotype was detected ten times or more. The chain links TRBV5-1 to TRBJ2-1; 7 nucleotides line up with TRBD2. The J segment lost 5 bases and the V segment lost 3 bases, leaving 5 bases of the junction unmatched. The germline V gene encodes CDR1 SGHRS and CDR2 YFSETQ. The CDR3 covers 14 residues. The CDR3 bases are TGCGCCAGCAGCTCCCTAGCGGATGACAATGAGCAGTTCTTC. Translated, it gives CASSSLADDNEQFF.

The gene calls are TRBV6-5 and TRBJ2-5; a weak D match, TRBD1 (5 bases). This CDR3 comprises 15 residues. Between the trimmed V and J ends, which lost 5 bases and 9 bases, there was a span of 22 bases. Germline-derived CDR1 and CDR2 are MNHEY and SVGAGI. The CDR3 coding sequence is TGTGCCAGCAGTCACCTTCAGGGTAGCAATCAGCCCCAGTACTTC. Protein product: CASSHLQGSNQPQYF.

The V call is TRBV6-2 or TRBV6-3, the J call TRBJ2-4, with unresolved D. V lost 3 bases, J lost 3 bases, and 12 bases lay in between. CDR3 length equals 15 residues. CDR1 MNHEY and CDR2 SVGEGT come from the germline V gene. As DNA, the CDR3 is TGTGCCAGCAGTTATTCCTGGGGTGGCAAAAACATTCAGTACTTC. It yields the protein CASSYSWGGKNIQYF.

A remark on this clonotype: One end of the junction varies from germline; a read error may be responsible. The rearrangement joins TRBV5-1 to TRBJ2-7, with 8 bases fitting TRBD1. Looked up from germline, CDR1 is SGHRS and CDR2 is YFSETQ. This CDR3 is built from 24 residues. CDR3 sequence: CAGSLVPNQGQATNKRVSSYEQYF. In DNA, the CDR3 is TGCGCCGGCAGCTTGGTGCCCAATCAGGGACAGGCTACTAATAAGCGGGTTAGCTCCTACGAGCAGTACTTC.

The J gene is TRBJ2-5, the V gene TRBV3-1; 15 nucleotides agree with TRBD2. V shed 2 bases, J shed 7 bases, and the junction held 11 bases outside the gene matches. There are 18 residues in the CDR3. The germline V gene has CDR1 LGHDT and CDR2 YNNKEL (reference sequence). The CDR3 DNA reads as TGTGCCAGCAGCCAAACCAGGACTAGCGGGGGGGCATTCGGGACCCAGTACTTC. The encoded protein is CASSQTRTSGGAFGTQYF.

At least ten counts were recorded for this clonotype. The rearrangement joins TRBV4-1 to TRBJ2-2; 8 bases align to TRBD1. Per the germline V gene, CDR1 is MGHRA and CDR2 is YSYEKL. This CDR3 is built from 15 residues. V lost 3 bases to trimming and J lost 5 bases; unmatched junction nucleotides: 5. CDR3 in DNA: TGCGCCAGCAGCCAGACAGGGGCTCAGACCGGGGAGCTGTTTTTT. As protein: CASSQTGAQTGELFF.

Regarding this clonotype: The conserved final phenylalanine or tryptophan is absent from the CDR3, which likely points to a read error. The chain couples TRBV9 to TRBJ2-7; 11 nucleotides align to TRBD2. The J segment lost 4 bases and the V segment lost 0 bases, leaving 3 bases of the junction unmatched. Germline-derived CDR1 and CDR2 are SGDLS and YYNGEE. The CDR3 consists of 15 residues. The CDR3 bases are TGTGCCAGCAGCGTAGTGGCTAGCGGGGGGTACGAGCAGTACCTC. It translates to CASSVVASGGYEQYL.

The sample holds a few counts of this clonotype. This may be a read error, as it is one base from a much larger clone. The genes are TRBV11-2 and TRBJ2-3, with D possibly TRBD2 on 7 matching bases. The CDR3 has 18 residues. With 5 bases removed from V and 3 bases from J, the gap between germline ends came to 24 bases. Germline V gene sequence: CDR1 SGHAT, CDR2 FQNNGV. The CDR3 bases are TGTGCCAGCAGCAAAAGGGGGACTACCGGGGGGAGTACAGATACGCAGTATTTT. It encodes CASSKRGTTGGSTDTQYF.

Regarding this clonotype: The germline gene is not matched at one end of the junction; a read error may be the cause. V is TRBV9 and J is TRBJ1-3; D unresolved. Germline CDR1 and CDR2: SGDLS and YYNGEE. This CDR3 has 15 residues. This CDR3 reads CASNVVESSGNTTYF. The CDR3 DNA is TGTGCCAGCAACGTAGTAGAGAGCTCTGGAAACACCACATATTTT.

As for this clonotype: This may arise from a read error, as a much more abundant clone is one base away. This chain connects TRBV28 to TRBJ2-2, with D perhaps being TRBD1 or TRBD2 (5 bases each). Germline-derived CDR1 and CDR2 are MDHEN and SYDVKM. The CDR3 is made up of 13 amino acids. CDR3 DNA sequence: TGTGCCAGCGTAAGGGGTTTCGCCGGGGAGCCGTTTTTT. As protein: CASVRGFAGEPFF.

Many counts were recorded for this clonotype. The chain couples TRBV7-9 to TRBJ2-3; no definite D call. The CDR3 is 15 amino acids. From germline, CDR1 is SEHNR and CDR2 FQNEAQ (reference sequence). V lost 5 bases, J lost 5 bases, and 17 bases lay in between. CDR3: CASSTRHPSGDTQYF. DNA for the CDR3: TGTGCCAGCAGCACGAGACATCCGAGTGGAGATACGCAGTATTTT.

This clonotype has only one observation. The gene calls are TRBV20-1 and TRBJ1-3; a possible D gene is TRBD1 (6 bases). The germline V gene has CDR1 DFQATT and CDR2 SNEGSKA (reference sequence). The CDR3 has 13 amino acids. The CDR3 here is CRGLQGPGNTIYF. Written as DNA, the CDR3 is TGCAGGGGGCTTCAGGGGCCTGGAAACACCATATATTTT.

This clonotype showed up many times. The chain carries TRBV28 and TRBJ2-7, with 9 bases aligning to TRBD1. V shed 8 bases and J 2 bases; nucleotides not matched to a gene: 7. Germline V gene lookup returns CDR1 MDHEN and CDR2 SYDVKM. The CDR3 is 14 amino acids. This CDR3 reads CASGLTGGTYEQYF. Written as DNA, the CDR3 is TGTGCCAGCGGTCTGACAGGGGGGACCTACGAGCAGTACTTC. The full variable domain, rest sourced from reference TRBV28 and TRBJ2-7, is DVKVTQSSRYLVKRTGEKVFLECVQDMDHENMFWYRQDPGLGLRLIYFSYDVKMKEKGDIPEGYSVSREKKERFSLILESASTNQTSMYLCASGLTGGTYEQYFGPGTRLTVT.

The chain has TRBV20-1 and TRBJ1-5; D might be TRBD1 (6 bases). Germline CDR1 reads DFQATT; CDR2 reads SNEGSKA (reference sequence). CDR3 size: 15 residues. Trimming left V 7 bases short and J 5 bases short, with 21 bases between. Written as DNA, the CDR3 is TGCAGTGTAATACGACAGAGGGCAGGGGATCAGCCCCAGCATTTT. Its protein is CSVIRQRAGDQPQHF.

The V call is TRBV20-1, the J call TRBJ1-1; tentative D call: TRBD1 (6 bases). The CDR3 contains 14 residues. Germline CDR1 and CDR2: DFQATT and SNEGSKA (reference sequence). The V and J ends lost 0 bases and 1 base respectively, with 9 bases between them. CDR3 amino acids: CSARDYRENTEAFF. The CDR3 region has the DNA TGCAGTGCTAGAGATTACAGGGAGAACACTGAAGCTTTCTTT.

This clonotype occurred many times. The chain combines TRBV20-1 with TRBJ2-7, with 10 bases lining up with TRBD1. Looked up from germline, CDR1 is DFQATT and CDR2 is SNEGSKA (reference sequence). This CDR3 region has 15 residues. With 0 bases clipped from V and 6 bases from J, the junction kept 8 bases outside the gene matches. The CDR3 reads CSAREGGTGVTEQYF. CDR3 DNA sequence: TGCAGTGCTAGAGAAGGGGGGACAGGGGTCACCGAGCAGTACTTC.

This clonotype was observed many times. The V and J genes are TRBV5-1 and TRBJ2-3, with a tentative D call TRBD1 (6 bases). The CDR3 runs to 15 residues. Trimming stripped 0 bases from V and 4 bases from J, with 12 bases between. In germline, CDR1 is SGHRS, CDR2 YFSETQ. In DNA form, the CDR3 reads TGCGCCAGCAGCTTGGTTTTACAGGGAGCAGATACGCAGTATTTT. The encoded protein is CASSLVLQGADTQYF.